These T cell receptor beta chains were read from a single sample in a study of Ad26.COV2.S vaccination and SARS-CoV-2 variants. Clones were read by immunoSEQ multiplex PCR, and TCRdb kept only the in-frame ones, dropping some. The data hold fewer than 400,000 clones, with 75% to 90% observed a single time. The material was peripheral blood, obtained in a trial of Ad26.COV2.S vaccine versus placebo. These receptors originate from a person between 18 and 65 years old who received the Ad26.COV2.S COVID-19 vaccine or a placebo. CDR3s include the opening cysteine and the closing phenylalanine or tryptophan. The order of the fields is clone size, J gene, CDR3 length, D gene, V gene, CDR3 protein, CDR3 DNA. D genes are given only for firm matches. Some rows mark clone size as missing; the rest say once, few, many or name a class of expanded clone.

size: NA; J: TRBJ1-5; length: 13; D: NA; V: TRBV30; CDR3: CAWSEQTNQPQHF; DNA: TGTGCCTGGAGTGAACAGACAAATCAGCCCCAGCATTTT
size: NA; J: TRBJ2-7; length: 13; D: TRBD1; V: TRBV2; CDR3: CASIKDRGYEQYF; DNA: TGTGCCAGCATTAAGGACAGGGGGTACGAGCAGTACTTC
size: medium-sized; J: TRBJ2-3; length: 13; D: NA; V: TRBV6-4; CDR3: CASSEASTDTQYF; DNA: TGTGCCAGCAGTGAGGCCAGCACAGATACGCAGTATTTT
size: NA; J: TRBJ2-1; length: 15; D: TRBD2; V: TRBV7-3; CDR3: CASSLGTSGRHEQFF; DNA: TGTGCCAGCAGCTTAGGGACTAGCGGGAGGCATGAGCAGTTCTTC
size: NA; J: TRBJ2-3; length: 14; D: NA; V: TRBV7-2; CDR3: CASSLAASADTQYF; DNA: TGTGCCAGCAGCTTAGCGGCTAGCGCGGATACGCAGTATTTT
size: NA; J: TRBJ2-1; length: 15; D: TRBD1; V: TRBV5-6; CDR3: CASSLGGTGDNEQFF; DNA: TGTGCCAGCAGCTTGGGTGGGACAGGGGACAATGAGCAGTTCTTC
size: NA; J: TRBJ1-2; length: 12; D: NA; V: TRBV28; CDR3: CASSPTPRGYTF; DNA: TGTGCCAGCAGTCCCACCCCAAGGGGCTACACCTTC
size: NA; J: TRBJ2-1; length: 18; D: TRBD2; V: TRBV10-3; CDR3: CAISDLGLATAAYNEQFF; DNA: TGTGCCATCAGTGATCTGGGACTAGCTACTGCAGCCTACAATGAGCAGTTCTTC
size: NA; J: TRBJ2-3; length: 18; D: TRBD2; V: TRBV3-1/TRBV3-2; CDR3: CASRLTGLAGGLADTQYF; DNA: TGTGCCAGCAGGCTTACGGGACTAGCGGGAGGGTTGGCAGATACGCAGTATTTT
size: NA; J: TRBJ2-3; length: 15; D: NA; V: TRBV3-1/TRBV3-2; CDR3: CASSQERAGPDTQYF; DNA: TGTGCCAGCAGCCAAGAACGTGCCGGCCCAGATACGCAGTATTTT
size: NA; J: TRBJ1-1; length: 13; D: NA; V: TRBV6-1; CDR3: CASSEKSNTEAFF; DNA: TGTGCCAGCAGTGAAAAATCGAACACTGAAGCTTTCTTT
size: NA; J: TRBJ2-7; length: 11; D: NA; V: TRBV10-1; CDR3: CARRRTYEQYF; DNA: TGCGCCAGGAGACGGACCTACGAGCAGTACTTC
size: NA; J: TRBJ2-4; length: 14; D: TRBD1; V: TRBV4-1; CDR3: CASSQGQSKNIQYF; DNA: TGCGCCAGCAGCCAGGGACAGTCCAAAAACATTCAGTACTTC
size: NA; J: TRBJ2-7; length: 16; D: NA; V: TRBV28; CDR3: CASSFSRARTTYEQYF; DNA: TGTGCCAGCAGTTTCTCTCGGGCGCGGACGACCTACGAGCAGTACTTC
size: NA; J: TRBJ2-1; length: 15; D: TRBD2; V: TRBV9; CDR3: CASSRGLALYNEQFF; DNA: TGTGCCAGCAGCAGAGGACTAGCCCTCTACAATGAGCAGTTCTTC
size: once; J: TRBJ2-1; length: 12; D: NA; V: TRBV7-2; CDR3: CASSRAPNEQFF; DNA: TGTGCCAGCAGTCGCGCCCCCAATGAGCAGTTCTTC
size: NA; J: TRBJ2-7; length: 17; D: TRBD2; V: TRBV9; CDR3: CASSVDPSGSTLEEQYF; DNA: TGTGCCAGCAGCGTAGATCCTAGCGGGAGTACCTTAGAAGAGCAGTACTTC
size: NA; J: TRBJ1-5; length: 16; D: TRBD1; V: TRBV4-3; CDR3: CASSQDTGEVNQPQHF; DNA: TGCGCCAGCAGCCAAGATACAGGGGAGGTTAATCAGCCCCAGCATTTT
size: NA; J: TRBJ2-7; length: 17; D: TRBD1; V: TRBV13; CDR3: CASSLLQLQTGGGEQYF; DNA: TGTGCCAGCAGCTTACTCCAACTTCAAACAGGGGGAGGCGAGCAGTACTTC
size: NA; J: TRBJ2-3; length: 13; D: TRBD2; V: TRBV6-5; CDR3: CASRLAGGDTQYF; DNA: TGTGCCAGCAGGCTCGCGGGGGGGGATACGCAGTATTTT
size: NA; J: TRBJ1-6; length: 15; D: TRBD1; V: TRBV11-2; CDR3: CASSLGTGGNSPLHF; DNA: TGTGCCAGCAGCCTTGGGACAGGTGGAAATTCACCCCTCCACTTT
size: NA; J: TRBJ2-3; length: 13; D: NA; V: TRBV29-1; CDR3: CSVDIAGTDTQYF; DNA: TGCAGCGTTGATATAGCGGGCACAGATACGCAGTATTTT
size: NA; J: TRBJ2-5; length: 16; D: TRBD2; V: TRBV29-1; CDR3: CSVEGSREEILETQYF; DNA: TGCAGCGTTGAAGGATCGCGGGAGGAAATTTTGGAGACCCAGTACTTC
size: NA; J: TRBJ2-5; length: 16; D: TRBD1; V: TRBV5-1; CDR3: CASSLGQGGPQETQYF; DNA: TGCGCCAGCAGCTTGGGACAGGGGGGGCCCCAAGAGACCCAGTACTTC
size: NA; J: TRBJ2-2; length: 14; D: TRBD1; V: TRBV19; CDR3: CASIRTGLTGELFF; DNA: TGTGCCAGTATCAGGACAGGGTTGACCGGGGAGCTGTTTTTT
size: once; J: TRBJ2-6; length: 15; D: NA; V: TRBV18; CDR3: CASSPRRAGANVLTF; DNA: TGTGCCAGCTCACCAAGGAGGGCTGGGGCCAACGTCCTGACTTTC
size: NA; J: TRBJ1-3; length: 12; D: NA; V: TRBV6-6; CDR3: CASSNGGNTIYF; DNA: TGTGCCAGCAGCAACGGGGGAAACACCATATATTTT
size: NA; J: TRBJ2-7; length: 16; D: NA; V: TRBV21-1; CDR3: CASSKDPDRFYHEQYF; DNA: TGTGCCAGCAGCAAAGACCCCGACAGATTTTACCACGAGCAGTACTTC
size: NA; J: TRBJ2-7; length: 15; D: TRBD2; V: TRBV2; CDR3: CASILLASGSHEQYF; DNA: TGTGCCAGCATCCTGCTGGCTAGCGGGAGCCACGAGCAGTACTTC
size: NA; J: TRBJ1-4; length: 13; D: NA; V: TRBV5-5; CDR3: CASSTTVNEKLFF; DNA: TGTGCCAGCAGCACGACAGTAAATGAAAAACTGTTTTTT
size: NA; J: TRBJ2-7; length: 10; D: NA; V: TRBV20-1; CDR3: CSAQRDEQYF; DNA: TGCAGTGCTCAAAGGGACGAGCAGTACTTC
size: NA; J: TRBJ2-6; length: 16; D: NA; V: TRBV7-2; CDR3: CASSRTRSSGANVLTF; DNA: TGTGCCAGCAGCCGGACCAGGAGCTCTGGGGCCAACGTCCTGACTTTC
size: few; J: TRBJ1-2; length: 10; D: NA; V: TRBV28; CDR3: CASSSGGYTF; DNA: TGTGCCAGCAGTTCAGGGGGCTACACCTTC
size: once; J: TRBJ1-1; length: 13; D: NA; V: TRBV9; CDR3: CASSGHLNTEAFF; DNA: TGTGCCAGCAGCGGACACCTGAACACTGAAGCTTTCTTT
size: NA; J: TRBJ2-4; length: 16; D: NA; V: TRBV10-3; CDR3: CAIRTPLRLAKNIQYF; DNA: TGTGCCATCAGGACCCCCCTCCGGCTAGCCAAAAACATTCAGTACTTC
size: NA; J: TRBJ1-5; length: 16; D: NA; V: TRBV6-2/TRBV6-3; CDR3: CASSSRTGSYNQPQHF; DNA: TGTGCCAGCAGCAGCCGTACCGGGAGTTACAATCAGCCCCAGCATTTT
size: NA; J: TRBJ1-1; length: 13; D: NA; V: TRBV12-3/TRBV12-4; CDR3: CASSLWQGTEAFF; DNA: TGTGCCAGCAGTTTGTGGCAAGGGACTGAAGCTTTCTTT